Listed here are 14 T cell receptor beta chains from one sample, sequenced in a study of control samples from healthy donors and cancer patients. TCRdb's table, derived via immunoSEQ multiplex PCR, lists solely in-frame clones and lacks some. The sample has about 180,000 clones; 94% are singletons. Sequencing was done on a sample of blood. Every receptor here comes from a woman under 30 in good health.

CDR3 sequence reads: CASSPDALNTGELFF. The CDR3 region has the DNA TGTGCCAGCAGCCCGGACGCCCTGAACACCGGGGAGCTGTTTTTT. The V call is TRBV5-5, the J call TRBJ2-2, with D uncertain. V shed 4 bases and J shed 1 base, with 11 bases lying between them. The CDR3 spans 15 residues. Germline CDR1 is SGHKS and CDR2 is YYEKEE (reference sequence).

CDR3 amino acids: CASSSQGASEKLFF. Here the CDR3 DNA reads TGTGCCAGCAGCTCCCAGGGGGCCAGTGAAAAACTGTTTTTT. V usage is TRBV7-2 and J usage is TRBJ1-4; 8 bases are shared with TRBD1. Germline CDR1 is SGHTA and CDR2 is FQGNSA. This CDR3 has 14 amino acids. The V segment lost 4 bases and the J segment 7 bases; nucleotides outside the gene matches: 5.

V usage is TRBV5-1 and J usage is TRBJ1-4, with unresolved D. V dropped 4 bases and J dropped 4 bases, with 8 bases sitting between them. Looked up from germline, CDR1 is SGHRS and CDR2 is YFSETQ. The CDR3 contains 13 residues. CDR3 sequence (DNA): TGCGCCAGCAGCCCTGACGGTAATGAAAAACTGTTTTTT. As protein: CASSPDGNEKLFF.

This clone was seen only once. Here the CDR3 DNA reads TGTGCCAGTAGTCGAAGGGGTGCAACTAATGAAAAACTGTTTTTT. It translates to CASSRRGATNEKLFF. The V gene is TRBV19, the J gene TRBJ1-4; D might be TRBD1 (5 bases). The germline V and J ends were trimmed by 5 bases and 0 bases, with 10 bases remaining between them. The V gene's germline CDR1 is LNHDA and CDR2 SQIVND (reference sequence). The CDR3 sequence is 15 residues long. The full variable domain, completed using reference TRBV19 and TRBJ1-4, is DGGITQSPKYLFRKEGQNVTLSCEQNLNHDAMYWYRQDPGQGLRLIYYSQIVNDFQKGDIAEGYSVSREKKESFPLTVTSAQKNPTAFYLCASSRRGATNEKLFFGSGTQLSVL.

The CDR3 loop reads CASTKGGASTEAFF. The CDR3 DNA reads as TGTGCCAGTACTAAAGGAGGGGCGAGTACTGAAGCTTTCTTT. The rearrangement joins TRBV19 to TRBJ1-1; D is possibly TRBD1 (5 bases). Germline V gene sequence: CDR1 LNHDA, CDR2 SQIVND (reference sequence). V dropped 7 bases and J dropped 5 bases, with 17 bases sitting between them. This CDR3 contains 14 residues.

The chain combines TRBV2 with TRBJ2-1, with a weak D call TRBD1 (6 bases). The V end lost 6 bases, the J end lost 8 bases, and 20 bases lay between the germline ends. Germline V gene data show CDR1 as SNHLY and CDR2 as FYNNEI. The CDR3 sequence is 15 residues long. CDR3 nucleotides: TGTGCCAGCAGAAGACAGGAGACTGGGGCGGATGAGCAGTTCTTC. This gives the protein CASRRQETGADEQFF.

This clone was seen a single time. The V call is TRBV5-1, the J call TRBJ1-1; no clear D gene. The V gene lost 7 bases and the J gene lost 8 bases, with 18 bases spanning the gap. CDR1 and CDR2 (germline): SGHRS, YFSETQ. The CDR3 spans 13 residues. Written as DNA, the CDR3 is TGCGCCAGCGGTCTGGCATCGCAACGAGAAGCTTTCTTT. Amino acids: CASGLASQREAFF.

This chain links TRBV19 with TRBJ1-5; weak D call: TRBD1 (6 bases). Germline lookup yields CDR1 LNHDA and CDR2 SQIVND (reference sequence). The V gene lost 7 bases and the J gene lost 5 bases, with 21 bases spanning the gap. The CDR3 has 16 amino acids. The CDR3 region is CASTGGGGLLYQPQHF. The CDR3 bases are TGTGCCAGTACCGGAGGGGGGGGGCTGTTATATCAGCCCCAGCATTTT.

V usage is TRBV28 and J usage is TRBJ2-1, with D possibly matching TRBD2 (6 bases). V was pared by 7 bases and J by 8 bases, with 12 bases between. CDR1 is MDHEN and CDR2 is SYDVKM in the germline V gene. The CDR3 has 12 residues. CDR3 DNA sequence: TGTGCCAGCACCCGGGGCGGGGATGAGCAGTTCTTC. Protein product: CASTRGGDEQFF.

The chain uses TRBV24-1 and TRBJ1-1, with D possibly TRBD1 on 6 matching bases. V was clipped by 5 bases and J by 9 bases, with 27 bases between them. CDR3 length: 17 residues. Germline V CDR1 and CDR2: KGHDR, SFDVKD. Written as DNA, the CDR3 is TGTGCCACCAGTGTTGGGGGCCAATTCGGTGCCGACGGTCAAGCTTTCTTT. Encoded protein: CATSVGGQFGADGQAFF.

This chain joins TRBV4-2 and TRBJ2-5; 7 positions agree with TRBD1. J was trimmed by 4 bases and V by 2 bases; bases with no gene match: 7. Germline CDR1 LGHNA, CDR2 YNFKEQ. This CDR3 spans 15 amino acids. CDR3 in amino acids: CASSQFTGAGETQYF. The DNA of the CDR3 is TGTGCCAGCAGCCAATTTACAGGGGCGGGAGAGACCCAGTACTTC.

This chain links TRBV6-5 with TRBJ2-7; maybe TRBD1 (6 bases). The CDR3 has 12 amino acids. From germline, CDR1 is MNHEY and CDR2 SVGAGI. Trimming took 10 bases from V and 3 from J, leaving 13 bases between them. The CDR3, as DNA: TGTGCCACCCATTACAGGGACTACGAGCAGTACTTC. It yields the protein CATHYRDYEQYF.

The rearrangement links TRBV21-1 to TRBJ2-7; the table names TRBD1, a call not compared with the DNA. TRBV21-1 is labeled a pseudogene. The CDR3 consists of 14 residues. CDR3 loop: CASSPQGLRHEQYF. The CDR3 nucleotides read TGTGCCAGCAGCCCACAGGGTCTTCGCCACGAGCAGTACTTC.

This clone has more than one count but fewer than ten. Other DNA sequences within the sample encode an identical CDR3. Here the CDR3 reads CASSLGGQGYGYTF. The CDR3 DNA reads as TGCGCCAGCAGCTTGGGTGGACAGGGATATGGCTACACCTTC. J is TRBJ1-2 and V is TRBV5-1; 8 positions match TRBD1. This CDR3 region has 14 residues. Trimming cost V 0 bases and J 5 bases; bases outside gene matches: 3. Germline V gives CDR1 SGHRS, CDR2 YFSETQ.